This T cell receptor (beta chain) comes out of a study of T-cell memory formation after mild COVID-19. Study details: Largely, TCR clusters stayed within a single donor. Study-level findings and limits: Cross-reactive memory appears to have joined, as suggested by some responding clones showing up in pre-infection memory. Day 15 to 85 contracting clones showed balanced CD4/CD8; later expanders leaned CD4+.

Comments on this clonotype: Its specificity is unknown.

TCRdb reprocessed the 5' RACE reads via MiXCR and lists one record per CDR3 protein. The sample has some 110,000 distinct CDR3 sequences, around 12% seen once. This clonotype was sampled from an adult woman who had mild COVID-19 (a few samples of this study predate the infection). Cell type and time point are not known. The specimen sequenced was PBMCs or a T cell subset sorted from them (not recorded which).

CDR3 loop: CASSFAQGAEAFF. For the CDR3, the DNA is TGTGCCAGCAGTTTTGCACAGGGCGCTGAAGCTTTCTTT. The genes are TRBV12-3 or TRBV12-4 and TRBJ1-1; D is possibly TRBD1 (6 bases). With 3 bases removed from V and 6 bases from J, the gap between germline ends came to 11 bases. This CDR3 comprises 13 residues.